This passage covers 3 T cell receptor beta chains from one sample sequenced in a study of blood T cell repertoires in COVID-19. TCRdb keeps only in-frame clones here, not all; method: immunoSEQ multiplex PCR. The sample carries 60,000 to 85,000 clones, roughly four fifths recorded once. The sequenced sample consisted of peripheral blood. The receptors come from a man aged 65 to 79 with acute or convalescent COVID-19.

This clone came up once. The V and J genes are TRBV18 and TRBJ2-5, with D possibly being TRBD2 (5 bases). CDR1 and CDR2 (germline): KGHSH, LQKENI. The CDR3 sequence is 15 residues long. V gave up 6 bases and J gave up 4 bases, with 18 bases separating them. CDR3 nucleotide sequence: TGTGCCAGCTCGGACTTCTCTAATCCCAGAGAGACCCAGTACTTC. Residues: CASSDFSNPRETQYF.

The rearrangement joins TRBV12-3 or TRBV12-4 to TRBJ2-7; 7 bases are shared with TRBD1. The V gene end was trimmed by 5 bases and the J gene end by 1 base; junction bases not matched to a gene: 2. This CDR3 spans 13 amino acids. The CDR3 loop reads CASSPTGSYEQYF. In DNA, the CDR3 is TGTGCCAGCAGTCCGACAGGGTCCTACGAGCAGTACTTC.

DNA of the CDR3: TGTGCCAGCAGGTATTTCCGGGCTGAAGCTTTCTTT. Protein sequence: CASRYFRAEAFF. The chain has TRBV12-3 or TRBV12-4 and TRBJ1-1, with D unclear. This CDR3 spans 12 amino acids. The germline V and J ends were trimmed by 6 bases and 6 bases, with 11 bases remaining between them.